These T cell receptor beta chains were read from a single sample in a study of Graves' ophthalmopathy and Graves' hyperthyroidism. Using its own MiXCR run on the multiplex PCR reads, TCRdb lists one record per CDR3 protein. Of 600,000 to 700,000 distinct CDR3 sequences listed, about 40% are singletons. Sequencing was performed on peripheral blood. All receptors derive from an adult man with Graves' ophthalmopathy. The CDR3 runs from the conserved cysteine through the conserved F or W. D genes are given only for firm matches. The size entry is marked missing in some rows and otherwise reads once, few, many or a size class.

V gene: TRBV7-9
D gene: -
J gene: TRBJ2-5
clone size: many
CDR3 DNA: TGTGCCAGCAGCCCCGGGACCCCCGCATGGGAGACCCAGTACTTC
CDR3 protein: CASSPGTPAWETQYF

V gene: TRBV4-1
D gene: TRBD1
J gene: TRBJ2-2
clone size: -
CDR3 DNA: TGCGCCAGCAGCCAAAACAGGGGGCCCACCGGGGAGCTGTTTTTT
CDR3 protein: CASSQNRGPTGELFF

V gene: TRBV7-2
D gene: -
J gene: TRBJ2-5
clone size: many
CDR3 DNA: TGTGCCAGCAGCTTAGACTCCCAAGAGACCCAGTACTTC
CDR3 protein: CASSLDSQETQYF

V gene: TRBV11-3
D gene: TRBD1
J gene: TRBJ1-2
clone size: many
CDR3 DNA: TGTGCCAGCAGCAGCCGGGACAGGCGCAATGATGGCTACACCTTC
CDR3 protein: CASSSRDRRNDGYTF

V gene: TRBV25-1
D gene: TRBD1
J gene: TRBJ1-4
clone size: -
CDR3 DNA: TGTGCCAGCAGCGTCAGGGGGCGTAGTGATGAAAAACTGTTTTTT
CDR3 protein: CASSVRGRSDEKLFF

V gene: TRBV4-1
D gene: -
J gene: TRBJ2-7
clone size: -
CDR3 DNA: TGCGCCAGCAGCCAAGATCGGTACGGGGGAACCTACGAGCAGTACTTC
CDR3 protein: CASSQDRYGGTYEQYF

V gene: TRBV19
D gene: -
J gene: TRBJ2-2
clone size: few
CDR3 DNA: TGTGCCAGTGGGGGCAGGGATTTCCCCGGGGAGCTGTTTTTT
CDR3 protein: CASGGRDFPGELFF

V gene: TRBV5-5
D gene: -
J gene: TRBJ1-3
clone size: few
CDR3 DNA: TGTGCCAGCAGCTTCTTTACTACTTCAGCAAGCTCTGGAAACACCATATATTTT
CDR3 protein: CASSFFTTSASSGNTIYF

V gene: TRBV5-1
D gene: -
J gene: TRBJ1-1
clone size: many
CDR3 DNA: TGCGCCAGCAGCTTGGCCTTTCAGGGGAACACTGAAGCTTTCTTT
CDR3 protein: CASSLAFQGNTEAFF

V gene: TRBV10-3
D gene: -
J gene: TRBJ2-2
clone size: many
CDR3 DNA: TGTGCCAGCAGTGAATTGCGAACGACAGACACCGGGGAGCTGTTTTTT
CDR3 protein: CASSELRTTDTGELFF

V gene: TRBV20-1
D gene: TRBD1
J gene: TRBJ1-4
clone size: -
CDR3 DNA: TGCAGTGCTAGAGATGGGACAGGGGGAAAACTGTTTTTT
CDR3 protein: CSARDGTGGKLFF

V gene: TRBV27
D gene: -
J gene: TRBJ2-7
clone size: -
CDR3 DNA: TGTGCCAGCGGGGCCGGGGACGAGCAGTACTTC
CDR3 protein: CASGAGDEQYF

V gene: TRBV10-3
D gene: TRBD2
J gene: TRBJ2-2
clone size: -
CDR3 DNA: TGTGCCAGCAATGTTGTTGAGGGGACTAGCGCGACCGGGGAGCTGTTTTTT
CDR3 protein: CASNVVEGTSATGELFF

V gene: TRBV9
D gene: -
J gene: TRBJ2-7
clone size: -
CDR3 DNA: TGTGCCAGCAGCTTATCCCACAGCTCCTACGAGCAGTACTTC
CDR3 protein: CASSLSHSSYEQYF

V gene: TRBV24-1
D gene: -
J gene: TRBJ2-5
clone size: -
CDR3 DNA: TGTGCCACCACGGACCCTGACCGGCAAGAGACCCAGTACTTC
CDR3 protein: CATTDPDRQETQYF

V gene: TRBV20-1
D gene: -
J gene: TRBJ1-2
clone size: -
CDR3 DNA: TGCAGTGCTAGGGCCTCGGGCGGACAGACTAACTATGGCTACACCTTC
CDR3 protein: CSARASGGQTNYGYTF

V gene: TRBV7-9
D gene: TRBD1
J gene: TRBJ2-7
clone size: many
CDR3 DNA: TGTGCCAGCAGCAGGGACAGGGGAGGGTACGAGCAGTACTTC
CDR3 protein: CASSRDRGGYEQYF

V gene: TRBV12-3/TRBV12-4
D gene: -
J gene: TRBJ1-5
clone size: -
CDR3 DNA: TGTGTCAGCAGTTTAGGGCAGGTCGTGGGGCCCCAGCATTTT
CDR3 protein: CVSSLGQVVGPQHF

V gene: TRBV2
D gene: TRBD1
J gene: TRBJ2-7
clone size: once
CDR3 DNA: TGTGCCAGCAGGGCGGGGACAGGGGGCCGCGAGCAGTACTTC
CDR3 protein: CASRAGTGGREQYF

V gene: TRBV3-1
D gene: -
J gene: TRBJ1-2
clone size: -
CDR3 DNA: TGTGCCAGCAGCCAAGTGAGACTAGGGGGCTATGGCTACACCTTC
CDR3 protein: CASSQVRLGGYGYTF

V gene: TRBV7-2
D gene: TRBD1
J gene: TRBJ1-2
clone size: -
CDR3 DNA: TGTGCCAGCAGCACAGGGGGCAAAGGCTACACCTTC
CDR3 protein: CASSTGGKGYTF

V gene: TRBV7-2
D gene: -
J gene: TRBJ2-2
clone size: -
CDR3 DNA: TGTGCCAGCAGCCCAAGGGTGGGGGGTGGGAGCACCGGGGAGCTGTTTTTT
CDR3 protein: CASSPRVGGGSTGELFF

V gene: TRBV29-1
D gene: TRBD1
J gene: TRBJ1-4
clone size: -
CDR3 DNA: TGCAGAACGGGACAGGGGAATGAAAAACTGTTTTTT
CDR3 protein: CRTGQGNEKLFF

V gene: TRBV11-2
D gene: TRBD1
J gene: TRBJ2-5
clone size: many
CDR3 DNA: TGTGCCAGCAGGCCGGACAGGGGAGAGACCCAGTACTTC
CDR3 protein: CASRPDRGETQYF

V gene: TRBV10-3
D gene: -
J gene: TRBJ1-4
clone size: -
CDR3 DNA: TGTGCCATCAGTGAGTCCGGCGACGAAAAACTGTTTTTT
CDR3 protein: CAISESGDEKLFF

V gene: TRBV6-4
D gene: -
J gene: TRBJ1-5
clone size: many
CDR3 DNA: TGTGCCAGCAGTGTTCGTAGCAATCAGCCCCAGCATTTT
CDR3 protein: CASSVRSNQPQHF

V gene: TRBV19
D gene: -
J gene: TRBJ1-1
clone size: many
CDR3 DNA: TGTGCCAGTAGTATAGTGGCCACGAACACTGAAGCTTTCTTT
CDR3 protein: CASSIVATNTEAFF

V gene: TRBV6-1
D gene: TRBD1
J gene: TRBJ1-5
clone size: few
CDR3 DNA: TGTGCCAGCAGTGAAGAGGACAGGGACGATCAGCCCCAGCATTTT
CDR3 protein: CASSEEDRDDQPQHF

V gene: TRBV5-4
D gene: TRBD2
J gene: TRBJ2-5
clone size: many
CDR3 DNA: TGTGCCAGCAGCTATCGACTAGCCGAGCAAGAGACCCAGTACTTC
CDR3 protein: CASSYRLAEQETQYF

V gene: TRBV6-1
D gene: -
J gene: TRBJ2-7
clone size: -
CDR3 DNA: TGTGCCAGCGGCGTTTACAGTAGCTCCTACGAGCAGTACTTC
CDR3 protein: CASGVYSSSYEQYF

V gene: TRBV5-1
D gene: -
J gene: TRBJ2-7
clone size: -
CDR3 DNA: TGCGCCAGCAGCTTGGTGGGGTATGGGAACGAGCAGTACTTC
CDR3 protein: CASSLVGYGNEQYF

V gene: TRBV5-1
D gene: -
J gene: TRBJ1-6
clone size: -
CDR3 DNA: TGCGCCAGCAGCCCGGGGAGGGGGTCACCCCTCCACTTT
CDR3 protein: CASSPGRGSPLHF

V gene: TRBV19
D gene: -
J gene: TRBJ1-5
clone size: many
CDR3 DNA: TGTGCCAGTATGAGATGGGGTCAGCCCCAGCATTTT
CDR3 protein: CASMRWGQPQHF

V gene: TRBV4-2
D gene: -
J gene: TRBJ1-3
clone size: -
CDR3 DNA: TGTGCCAGCAGCAGACAACCGGGAACCCACTCTGGAAACACCATATATTTT
CDR3 protein: CASSRQPGTHSGNTIYF

V gene: TRBV4-3
D gene: -
J gene: TRBJ1-2
clone size: many
CDR3 DNA: TGCGCCAGCAGCCACTCAGGGGATGGCTACACCTTC
CDR3 protein: CASSHSGDGYTF

V gene: TRBV20-1
D gene: -
J gene: TRBJ2-3
clone size: few
CDR3 DNA: TGCAGTGCTAGTCGGGGAGGGGGCATCGATACGCAGTATTTT
CDR3 protein: CSASRGGGIDTQYF

V gene: TRBV2
D gene: -
J gene: TRBJ2-7
clone size: -
CDR3 DNA: TGTGTCAGCAGCTTGGGAGTATCTTACGAGCAGTACTTC
CDR3 protein: CVSSLGVSYEQYF

V gene: TRBV10-3
D gene: -
J gene: TRBJ1-2
clone size: -
CDR3 DNA: TGTGCCATCAGTTACTCGGGGCAGAACCGCGATGGCTACACCTTC
CDR3 protein: CAISYSGQNRDGYTF

V gene: TRBV15
D gene: -
J gene: TRBJ1-3
clone size: many
CDR3 DNA: TGTGCCACCGGCTGGAGCTCTGGAAACACCATATATTTT
CDR3 protein: CATGWSSGNTIYF

V gene: TRBV19
D gene: -
J gene: TRBJ1-6
clone size: many
CDR3 DNA: TGTGCCAGTAGCGTGCAGGGTTTCTATAATTCACCCCTCCACTTT
CDR3 protein: CASSVQGFYNSPLHF

V gene: TRBV20-1
D gene: -
J gene: TRBJ2-5
clone size: -
CDR3 DNA: TGCAGTGCTAGACAGGGCAGGGAGCCCCAGTACTTC
CDR3 protein: CSARQGREPQYF

V gene: TRBV19
D gene: TRBD1
J gene: TRBJ2-5
clone size: many
CDR3 DNA: TGTGCCAGTAAAGAGACAGGGAATGGGGAGACCCAGTACTTC
CDR3 protein: CASKETGNGETQYF

V gene: TRBV7-9
D gene: TRBD1
J gene: TRBJ1-1
clone size: many
CDR3 DNA: TGTGCCAGCAGTCAGGGGGAGAACACTGAAGCTTTCTTT
CDR3 protein: CASSQGENTEAFF

V gene: TRBV6-4
D gene: -
J gene: TRBJ1-4
clone size: -
CDR3 DNA: TGTGCCAGCAGTGAGGAGGCTAGCGGGGAAAAACTGTTTTTT
CDR3 protein: CASSEEASGEKLFF

V gene: TRBV24-1
D gene: TRBD2
J gene: TRBJ2-5
clone size: -
CDR3 DNA: TGTGCCACCAGTGATCCGGGACTAGCGGGACCTAGAGAAGAGACCCAGTACTTC
CDR3 protein: CATSDPGLAGPREETQYF

V gene: TRBV18
D gene: -
J gene: TRBJ2-5
clone size: -
CDR3 DNA: TGTGCCAGCTCACCGGCTGGGGAGACCCAGTACTTC
CDR3 protein: CASSPAGETQYF

V gene: TRBV5-1
D gene: -
J gene: TRBJ1-4
clone size: once
CDR3 DNA: TGCGCCAGTAGCCTATCGGCGACCGGGGCTAATGAAAAACTGTTTTTT
CDR3 protein: CASSLSATGANEKLFF

V gene: TRBV12-3/TRBV12-4
D gene: -
J gene: TRBJ1-2
clone size: many
CDR3 DNA: TGTGCCAGCACCTTGTCTCCCGGAAACTATGGCTACACCTTC
CDR3 protein: CASTLSPGNYGYTF

V gene: TRBV12-3/TRBV12-4
D gene: TRBD1
J gene: TRBJ2-5
clone size: many
CDR3 DNA: TGTGCCAGCAGTCCTCCTAGGGGGCAGGGTCAAGAGACCCAGTACTTC
CDR3 protein: CASSPPRGQGQETQYF

V gene: TRBV29-1
D gene: -
J gene: TRBJ1-1
clone size: many
CDR3 DNA: TGCAGCGTTGTGTCTCCACCGCAAAACATATACACTGAAGCTTTCTTT
CDR3 protein: CSVVSPPQNIYTEAFF

V gene: TRBV9
D gene: -
J gene: TRBJ2-7
clone size: few
CDR3 DNA: TGTGCCAGCAGCCCCCGTGCGGACCCCGAGATGGGGTACGAGCAGTACTTC
CDR3 protein: CASSPRADPEMGYEQYF

V gene: TRBV5-1
D gene: -
J gene: TRBJ2-5
clone size: -
CDR3 DNA: TGCGCCAGCAGCTTGATTAGCGCAATCCAAGAGACCCAGTACTTC
CDR3 protein: CASSLISAIQETQYF

V gene: TRBV25-1
D gene: -
J gene: TRBJ1-4
clone size: -
CDR3 DNA: TGTGCCAGCAGCTTTGGGACCGAAAAACTGTTTTTT
CDR3 protein: CASSFGTEKLFF

V gene: TRBV2
D gene: -
J gene: TRBJ1-4
clone size: many
CDR3 DNA: TGTGCCAGCAGTGAACAAACAGGGCCTAATGAAAAACTGTTTTTT
CDR3 protein: CASSEQTGPNEKLFF

V gene: TRBV20-1
D gene: TRBD1
J gene: TRBJ2-7
clone size: few
CDR3 DNA: TGCAGTGCTTCCTACAGACAGGGGAGCTCCTACGAGCAGTACTTC
CDR3 protein: CSASYRQGSSYEQYF

V gene: TRBV10-3
D gene: -
J gene: TRBJ1-5
clone size: -
CDR3 DNA: TGTGCCATCGCTAGCGGGGGGATTGTTGGCGGCGAAGAGACCCAGCATTTT
CDR3 protein: CAIASGGIVGGEETQHF

V gene: TRBV2
D gene: TRBD1
J gene: TRBJ2-7
clone size: -
CDR3 DNA: TGTGCCAGCAGAAGGACAGGGTACTACAATGAGCAGTACTTC
CDR3 protein: CASRRTGYYNEQYF

V gene: TRBV29-1
D gene: -
J gene: TRBJ2-5
clone size: many
CDR3 DNA: TGCAGCGTAGCATCGGGGAGCTACTACCAAGAGACCCAGTACTTC
CDR3 protein: CSVASGSYYQETQYF

V gene: TRBV7-9
D gene: TRBD1
J gene: TRBJ1-2
clone size: -
CDR3 DNA: TGTGCCAGCAGCTCTGGACAGGGGCTCGGGTTTGGCTACACCTTC
CDR3 protein: CASSSGQGLGFGYTF

V gene: TRBV7-2
D gene: -
J gene: TRBJ2-7
clone size: many
CDR3 DNA: TGTGCCAGCAGCCCGAGGGACGGCTCCTACGAGCAGTACTTC
CDR3 protein: CASSPRDGSYEQYF